This T cell receptor beta chain was recorded in a study of CD8+CD57+ T cells in acquired aplastic anemia. The wider study: Sorted cells (CD4+ and CD8+) yielded DNA amounts that averaged about 3.1 ug.

Turning to this clonotype: As yet, its antigen is unknown. A read error may explain this, as a much larger clone is one base away.

Before being chosen for sequencing, patients had shown CD8+CD57+ cell expansion by flow cytometry. Patients were treatment-naive when blood was sampled. Whole-study findings and limits: There were 25 to 30 CD8+ CDR3 sequences that occurred in both patients and controls. Controls did not differ significantly from patients in CD8+ Simpson's diversity.

Genomic DNA provided the template from which TCR beta VDJ and CDR3 profiles were obtained. TCRdb re-called the reads through MiXCR, storing one row per CDR3 protein. The sample has about 120,000 distinct CDR3 sequences; almost 40% are singletons. Germline trimming cut 10 bases from V and 4 bases from J; bases unmatched to any gene: 9. CDR1 is SNHLY, CDR2 FYNNEI, per germline. The CDR3 has 13 amino acids. The source is a human donor with aplastic anemia. The gene calls are TRBV2 and TRBJ1-1; 7 bases map to TRBD1. The sequenced material came from sorted CD4+, CD8+, or CD8+CD57+ T cells (not recorded which) from PBMCs. CDR3 sequence (DNA): TGTGCCAACACCAAGGGGGCTGGCACTGAAGCTTTCTTT. Translation: CANTKGAGTEAFF.